What follows is one T cell receptor (beta chain) and its context. The antigen is not known. Repertoires were generated with immunoSEQ multiplex PCR, while TCRdb's copy carries only in-frame clones and drops some. Of 20,000 to 25,000 clones listed, 65% to 90% are singletons. The J segment lost 8 bases and the V segment lost 6 bases, leaving 9 bases of the junction unmatched. The CDR3 totals 13 residues. CDR1 SGHAT and CDR2 FQNNGV come from the germline V gene. This specimen comes from a study of T cell responses to AZD1222 COVID-19 vaccine. Whole-study findings and limits: Variant regions that are unmutated are reportedly the target of nearly half of spike-specific TCRs.

Sequenced material: peripheral blood, taken on day 0 of AZD1222 vaccination. This sequence joins TRBV11-2 and TRBJ1-2, with 7 bases fitting TRBD1. The origin of this receptor is an adult in good health. The CDR3 loop is CASSFTGELGYTF. The CDR3 region has the DNA TGTGCCAGCAGTTTTACAGGGGAGTTAGGCTACACCTTC.